This T cell receptor (beta chain) was identified in a study of shared clonotypes between healthy human individuals. Overall study findings and caveats: Sharing across four donors was seen in around 5% of naive CD4 clonotypes.

The table came from immunoSEQ multiplex PCR; TCRdb's copy has only in-frame clones and leaves some out. Counted here are over a million clones, roughly 98.5% occurring once; the ten biggest clones make up around 0.38%. Notes on this clone: Its antigen is not identified.

The sequencing input was naive CD4+ T cells sorted from blood. As for subset: CD45RA+ positively selected. This receptor was identified in a man aged 25-45 years in good health.

The CDR3 DNA reads as TGTGCCAGCGGTGGGGGCAGGGCCGACTATGGCTACACCTTC. Its protein product is CASGGGRADYGYTF. V usage is TRBV28 and J usage is TRBJ1-2; D perhaps matches TRBD1 (6 bases). Trimming stripped 8 bases from V and 3 bases from J, with 16 bases between. CDR1 and CDR2 from the germline V gene are MDHEN and SYDVKM. The CDR3 has 14 amino acids.